The 10 T cell receptor beta chains reported below all come from one sample, sequenced in a study of blood T cells in healthy people across ages. Combining a sample-barcoded 5' primer with a J-beta primer mix, a second PCR ran for roughly 6 to 11 cycles. TCRdb ran MiXCR on the 5' RACE reads and lists one entry per CDR3 protein. The sample shows about 640,000 distinct CDR3 sequences, about 53% of them seen only once. The sample taken for sequencing was blood. Receptors originate from a man aged 55 to 70 in good health.

Here the CDR3 DNA reads TGTGCCAGCAGCTCCTCGGGACAGAACACTGAAGCTTTCTTT. Amino acid sequence: CASSSSGQNTEAFF. This chain joins TRBV6-6 and TRBJ1-1; possible D gene TRBD1, 6 bases. With 6 bases removed from V and 1 base from J, the gap between germline ends came to 12 bases. The germline V gene encodes CDR1 MNHNY and CDR2 SVGAGI (reference sequence). This CDR3 has 14 residues.

This clonotype was seen only a few times. This rearrangement joins TRBV29-1 to TRBJ2-7; possible D gene TRBD2, 5 bases. This CDR3 region has 14 residues. Trimming left V 2 bases short and J 6 bases short, with 17 bases between. Germline values: CDR1 SQVTM, CDR2 ANQGSEA. The CDR3 bases are TGCAGCGTTGAAACCTCGTCGGGATCGGCCGAGCAGTACTTC. The encoded protein is CSVETSSGSAEQYF.

Only one count was recorded for this clonotype. V usage is TRBV20-1 and J usage is TRBJ2-7; no reliable D call. The CDR3 sequence is 15 residues long. V shed 4 bases and J shed 7 bases, with 23 bases lying between them. Germline loops: CDR1 DFQATT, CDR2 SNEGSKA (reference sequence). This CDR3 reads CSATRFRELYNEQYF. CDR3 in DNA: TGCAGTGCTACGCGGTTTAGGGAACTTTACAATGAGCAGTACTTC.

The chain joins TRBV7-2 to TRBJ2-1, with D perhaps matching TRBD1 (6 bases). The CDR3 is 15 amino acids. V lost 5 bases and J 0 bases, leaving 11 bases between the germline ends. Germline CDR1 SGHTA, CDR2 FQGNSA. CDR3 residues: CASSKAQGSYNEQFF. CDR3 in DNA: TGTGCCAGCAGCAAGGCACAGGGCTCCTACAATGAGCAGTTCTTC.

The CDR3 DNA reads TGTGCCAGCAGCCAACTGGGACTAGCGGGGATCCAGACCCAGTACTTC. It yields the protein CASSQLGLAGIQTQYF. The chain is built from TRBV3-1 and TRBJ2-1; TRBD2 aligns across 13 bases. The J call may be faulty, since TRBJ2-5 better matches the DNA end. CDR1 and CDR2 from the germline V gene are LGHDT and YNNKEL (reference sequence). This CDR3 contains 16 residues.

This chain joins TRBV5-1 and TRBJ2-5, with 8 positions matching TRBD2. The CDR3 contains 13 residues. CDR1 is SGHRS, CDR2 YFSETQ, per germline. J lost 5 bases, V lost 2 bases, and 2 bases had no gene match. This CDR3 is CASSFRLAETQYF. The CDR3 bases are TGCGCCAGCAGCTTCCGACTAGCGGAGACCCAGTACTTC.

The chain has TRBV2 and TRBJ2-1, with TRBD1 matching over 10 bases. V trimming: 7 bases; J trimming: 5 bases; junction bases outside the gene matches: 2. The CDR3 consists of 13 residues. In germline, CDR1 is SNHLY, CDR2 FYNNEI. The CDR3 DNA reads as TGTGCCAGCACCGGACAGGGGGACAATGAGCAGTTCTTC. Translated, it gives CASTGQGDNEQFF.

The chain couples TRBV19 to TRBJ2-5, with D possibly called TRBD1 or TRBD2 (5 bases each). This CDR3 region has 14 residues. V lost 4 bases and J 11 bases, leaving 20 bases between the germline ends. Germline V gene data show CDR1 as LNHDA and CDR2 as SQIVND (reference sequence). The CDR3 DNA reads TGTGCCAGTAGTACGGGGCAAGGCCGGGATGAGCAGTACTTC. This sequence encodes CASSTGQGRDEQYF.

In its sample, this clonotype was seen a few times. The V gene is TRBV29-1, the J gene TRBJ2-1, with D hard to call. Germline CDR1 SQVTM, CDR2 ANQGSEA. The V gene lost 1 base and the J gene lost 13 bases, with 11 bases spanning the gap. CDR3 length: 11 amino acids. The CDR3 protein is CSVEVGETQFF. The CDR3 nucleotides read TGCAGCGTTGAAGTGGGTGAGACCCAGTTCTTC.

The chain links TRBV7-2 to TRBJ1-6, with D unresolved. From germline, CDR1 is SGHTA and CDR2 FQGNSA. Trimming left V 1 base short and J 11 bases short, with 12 bases between. The CDR3 contains 14 residues. In DNA, the CDR3 is TGTGCCAGCAGCTTAGGGGTGGGCAGCGCACCCCTCCACTTT. This encodes CASSLGVGSAPLHF.